The text below deals with one T cell receptor beta chain. CDR1 is MNHNS and CDR2 is SASEGT in the germline V gene. The ends lost 2 bases at V and 3 bases at J; junction bases unmatched: 5. This CDR3 is 16 amino acids long. Using immunoSEQ multiplex PCR, the repertoire was profiled, and TCRdb retains in-frame clones only, with some absent. Of about 63,000 clones detected, approximately 90% appear once; the ten largest clones hold 4.2%. These data belong to a study of OX40 agonist ivuxolimab in advanced cancers. The clonotype comes from an adult with an advanced solid tumor such as melanoma, head and neck, liver or kidney cancer. Sequencing was performed on CD4+ or CD8+ T cells sorted from blood, taken in a trial of the OX40 agonist ivuxolimab. The V and J genes are TRBV6-1 and TRBJ2-1; 9 bases are a match to TRBD1. CDR3 loop: CASSELRGQGYNEQFF. The CDR3 nucleotides read TGTGCCAGCAGTGAACTAAGGGGACAGGGCTACAATGAGCAGTTCTTC.